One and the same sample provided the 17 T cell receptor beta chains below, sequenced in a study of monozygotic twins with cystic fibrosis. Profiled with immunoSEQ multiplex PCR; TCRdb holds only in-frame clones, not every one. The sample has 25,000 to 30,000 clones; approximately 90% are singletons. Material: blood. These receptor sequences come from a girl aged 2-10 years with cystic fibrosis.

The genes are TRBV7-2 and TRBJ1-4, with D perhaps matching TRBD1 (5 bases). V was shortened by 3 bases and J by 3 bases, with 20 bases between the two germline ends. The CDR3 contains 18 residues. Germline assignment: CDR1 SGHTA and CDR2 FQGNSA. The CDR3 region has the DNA TGTGCCAGCAGCTTTCGGTCTTCTGGGACTGTGGCTAATGAAAAACTGTTTTTT. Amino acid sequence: CASSFRSSGTVANEKLFF.

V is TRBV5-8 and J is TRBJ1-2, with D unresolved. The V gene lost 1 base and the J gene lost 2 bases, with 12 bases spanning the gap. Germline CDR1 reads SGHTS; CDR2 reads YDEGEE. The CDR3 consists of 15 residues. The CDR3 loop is CASSLKAGWNYGYTF. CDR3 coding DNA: TGTGCCAGCAGCTTGAAGGCAGGTTGGAACTATGGCTACACCTTC.

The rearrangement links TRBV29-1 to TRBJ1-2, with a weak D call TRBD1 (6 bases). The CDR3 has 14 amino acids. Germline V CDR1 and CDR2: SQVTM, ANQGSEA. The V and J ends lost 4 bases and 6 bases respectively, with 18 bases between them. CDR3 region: CSVGWPGDIDGYTF. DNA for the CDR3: TGCAGCGTTGGCTGGCCAGGGGATATTGATGGCTACACCTTC.

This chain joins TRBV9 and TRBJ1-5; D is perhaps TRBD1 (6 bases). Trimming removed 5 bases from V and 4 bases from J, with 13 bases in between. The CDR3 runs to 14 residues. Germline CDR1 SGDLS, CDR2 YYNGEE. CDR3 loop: CASSPGTLNQPQHF. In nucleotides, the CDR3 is TGTGCCAGCAGTCCCGGGACACTTAATCAGCCCCAGCATTTT.

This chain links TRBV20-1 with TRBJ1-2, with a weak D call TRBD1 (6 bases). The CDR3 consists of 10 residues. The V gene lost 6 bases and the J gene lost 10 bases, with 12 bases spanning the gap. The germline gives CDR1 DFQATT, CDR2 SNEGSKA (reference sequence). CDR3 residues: CSAGQGFYTF. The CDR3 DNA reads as TGCAGTGCCGGGCAGGGGTTCTACACCTTC.

In DNA form, the CDR3 reads TGTGCCAGCAGCTTGGGCCCACAGGGATCAACCACCTACGAGCAGTACTTC. Its translation: CASSLGPQGSTTYEQYF. This rearrangement joins TRBV5-4 to TRBJ2-7; D is perhaps TRBD1 (6 bases). CDR1 and CDR2 (germline): SGHNT, YYREEE (reference sequence). This CDR3 is built from 17 residues. V dropped 0 bases and J dropped 2 bases, with 18 bases sitting between them. Variable domain in full (rest from reference TRBV5-4 and TRBJ2-7): ETGVTQSPTHLIKTRGQQVTLRCSSQSGHNTVSWYQQALGQGPQFIFQYYREEENGRGNFPPRFSGLQFPNYSSELNVNALELDDSALYLCASSLGPQGSTTYEQYFGPGTRLTVT.

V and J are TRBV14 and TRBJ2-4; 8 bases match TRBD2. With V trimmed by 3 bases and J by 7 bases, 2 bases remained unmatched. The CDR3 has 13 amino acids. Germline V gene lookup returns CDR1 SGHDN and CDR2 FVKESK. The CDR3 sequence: CASSQSGGNIQYF. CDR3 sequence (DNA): TGTGCCAGCAGCCAGAGCGGGGGCAACATTCAGTACTTC.

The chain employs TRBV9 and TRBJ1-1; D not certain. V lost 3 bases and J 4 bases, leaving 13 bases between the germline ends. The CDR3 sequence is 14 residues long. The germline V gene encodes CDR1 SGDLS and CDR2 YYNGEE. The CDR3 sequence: CASSGGPLGTEAFF. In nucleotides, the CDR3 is TGTGCCAGCAGCGGCGGACCGTTGGGCACTGAAGCTTTCTTT.

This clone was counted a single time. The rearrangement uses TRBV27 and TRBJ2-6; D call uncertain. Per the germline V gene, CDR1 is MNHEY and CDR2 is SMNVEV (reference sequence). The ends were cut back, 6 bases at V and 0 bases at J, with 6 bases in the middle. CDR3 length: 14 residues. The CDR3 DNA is TGTGCCAGCAGAGGGTACTCTGGGGCCAACGTCCTGACTTTC. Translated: CASRGYSGANVLTF.

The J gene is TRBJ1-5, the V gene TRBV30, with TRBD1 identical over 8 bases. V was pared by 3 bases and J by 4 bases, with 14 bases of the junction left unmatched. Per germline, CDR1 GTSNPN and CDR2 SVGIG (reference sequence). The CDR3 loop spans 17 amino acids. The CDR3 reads CAWSQGAAATFNQPQHF. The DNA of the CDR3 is TGTGCCTGGAGCCAGGGGGCAGCCGCGACTTTTAATCAGCCCCAGCATTTT.

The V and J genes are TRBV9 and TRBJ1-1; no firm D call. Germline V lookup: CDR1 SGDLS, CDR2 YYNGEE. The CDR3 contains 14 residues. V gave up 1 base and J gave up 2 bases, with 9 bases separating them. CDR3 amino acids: CASSVSHRNTEAFF. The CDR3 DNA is TGTGCCAGCAGCGTATCCCACAGAAACACTGAAGCTTTCTTT.

CDR3 bases: TGTGCCAGCAGCGAGGGACAGGGCAGCAATCAGCCCCAGCATTTT. Amino acids: CASSEGQGSNQPQHF. The chain combines TRBV9 with TRBJ1-5; 9 nucleotides agree with TRBD1. V lost 3 bases to trimming and J lost 1 base; unmatched junction nucleotides: 2. The CDR3 has 15 residues. Germline V gene sequence: CDR1 SGDLS, CDR2 YYNGEE.

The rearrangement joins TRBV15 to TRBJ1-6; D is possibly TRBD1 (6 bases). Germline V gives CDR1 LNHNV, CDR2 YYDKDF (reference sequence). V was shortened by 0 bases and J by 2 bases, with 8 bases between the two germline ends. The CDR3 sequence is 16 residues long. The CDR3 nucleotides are TGTGCCACCAGCAGAGACAGGGGCCCCTATAATTCACCCCTCCACTTT. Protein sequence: CATSRDRGPYNSPLHF.

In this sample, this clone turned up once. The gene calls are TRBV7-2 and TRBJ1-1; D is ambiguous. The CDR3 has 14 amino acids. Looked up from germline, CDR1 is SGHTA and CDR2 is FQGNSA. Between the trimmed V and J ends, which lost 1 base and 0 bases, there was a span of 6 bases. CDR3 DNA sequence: TGTGCCAGCAGCTTAGGACCCCTGAACACTGAAGCTTTCTTT. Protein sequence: CASSLGPLNTEAFF.

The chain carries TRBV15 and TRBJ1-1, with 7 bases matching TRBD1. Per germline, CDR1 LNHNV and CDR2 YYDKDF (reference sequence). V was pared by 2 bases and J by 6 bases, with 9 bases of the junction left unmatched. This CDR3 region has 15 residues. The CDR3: CATSRTQTGLPEAFF. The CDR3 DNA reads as TGTGCCACCAGCAGAACCCAGACAGGGCTTCCTGAAGCTTTCTTT.

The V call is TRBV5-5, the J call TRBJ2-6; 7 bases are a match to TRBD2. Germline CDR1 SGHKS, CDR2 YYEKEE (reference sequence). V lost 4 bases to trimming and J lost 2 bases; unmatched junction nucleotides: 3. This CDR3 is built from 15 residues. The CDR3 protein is CASSLSGAGANVLTF. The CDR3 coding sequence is TGTGCCAGCAGCCTCAGCGGGGCTGGGGCCAACGTCCTGACTTTC.

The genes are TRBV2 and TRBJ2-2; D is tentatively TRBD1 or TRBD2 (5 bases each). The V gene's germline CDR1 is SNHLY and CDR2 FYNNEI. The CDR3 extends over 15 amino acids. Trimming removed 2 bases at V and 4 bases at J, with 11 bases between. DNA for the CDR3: TGTGCCAGCAGTGAATGGGGGTCGGGCACCGGGGAGCTGTTTTTT. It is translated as CASSEWGSGTGELFF.